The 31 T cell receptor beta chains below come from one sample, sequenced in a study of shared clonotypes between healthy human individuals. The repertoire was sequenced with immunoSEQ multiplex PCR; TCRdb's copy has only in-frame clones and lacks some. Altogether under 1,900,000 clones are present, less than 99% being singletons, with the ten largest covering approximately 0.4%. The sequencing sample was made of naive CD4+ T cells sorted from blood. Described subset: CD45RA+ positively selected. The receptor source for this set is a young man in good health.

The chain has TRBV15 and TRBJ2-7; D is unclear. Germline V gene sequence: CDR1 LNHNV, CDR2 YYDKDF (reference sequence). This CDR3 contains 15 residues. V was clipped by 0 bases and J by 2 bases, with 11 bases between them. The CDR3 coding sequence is TGTGCCACCAGCAGAGATGAATACGCAACCTACGAGCAGTACTTC. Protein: CATSRDEYATYEQYF.

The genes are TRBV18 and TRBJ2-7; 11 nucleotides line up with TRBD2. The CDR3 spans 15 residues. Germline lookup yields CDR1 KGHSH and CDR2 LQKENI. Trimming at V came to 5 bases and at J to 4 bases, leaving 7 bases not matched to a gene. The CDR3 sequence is CASSIAGGYRYEQYF. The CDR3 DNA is TGTGCCAGCTCAATAGCGGGAGGGTACAGGTACGAGCAGTACTTC.

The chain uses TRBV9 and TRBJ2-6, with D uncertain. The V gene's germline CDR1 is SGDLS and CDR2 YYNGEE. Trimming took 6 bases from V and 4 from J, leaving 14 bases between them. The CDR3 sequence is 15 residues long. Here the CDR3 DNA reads TGTGCCAGCACCCCCAAGAGCTCCGGGGCCAACGTCCTGACTTTC. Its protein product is CASTPKSSGANVLTF.

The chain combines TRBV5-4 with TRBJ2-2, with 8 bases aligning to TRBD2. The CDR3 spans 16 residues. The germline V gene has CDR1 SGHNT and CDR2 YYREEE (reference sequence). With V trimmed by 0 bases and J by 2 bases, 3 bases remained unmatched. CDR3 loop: CASSLGGRPNTGELFF. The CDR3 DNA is TGTGCCAGCAGCTTGGGCGGGAGGCCAAACACCGGGGAGCTGTTTTTT.

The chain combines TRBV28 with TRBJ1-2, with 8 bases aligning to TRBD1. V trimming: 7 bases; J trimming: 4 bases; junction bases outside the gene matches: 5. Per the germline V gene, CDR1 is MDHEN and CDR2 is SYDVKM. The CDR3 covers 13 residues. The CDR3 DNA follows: TGTGCCAGCACATCAGGGGGCTCCTATGGCTACACCTTC. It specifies CASTSGGSYGYTF.

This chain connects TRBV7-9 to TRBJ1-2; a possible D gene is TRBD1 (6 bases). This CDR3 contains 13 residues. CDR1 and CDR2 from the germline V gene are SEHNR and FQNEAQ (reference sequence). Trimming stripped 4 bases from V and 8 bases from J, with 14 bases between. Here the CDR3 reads CASSSTGTPGYTF. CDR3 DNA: TGTGCCAGCAGCTCGACCGGGACACCCGGCTACACCTTC.

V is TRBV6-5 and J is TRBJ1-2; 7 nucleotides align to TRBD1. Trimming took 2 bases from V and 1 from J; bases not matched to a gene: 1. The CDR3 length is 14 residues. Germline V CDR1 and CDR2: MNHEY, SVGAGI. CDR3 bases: TGTGCCAGCAGTTACGGGGACAGTAACTATGGCTACACCTTC. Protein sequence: CASSYGDSNYGYTF.

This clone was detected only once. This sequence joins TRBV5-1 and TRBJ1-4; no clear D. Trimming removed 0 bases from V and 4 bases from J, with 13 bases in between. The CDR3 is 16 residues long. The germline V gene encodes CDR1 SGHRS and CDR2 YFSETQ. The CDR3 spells CASSLAEGSRNEKLFF. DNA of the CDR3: TGCGCCAGCAGCTTGGCAGAAGGGAGCCGTAATGAAAAACTGTTTTTT.

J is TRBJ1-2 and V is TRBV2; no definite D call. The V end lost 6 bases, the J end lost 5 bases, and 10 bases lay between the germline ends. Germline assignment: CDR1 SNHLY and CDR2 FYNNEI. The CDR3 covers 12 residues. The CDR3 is CASRETPYGYTF. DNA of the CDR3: TGTGCCAGCAGGGAAACACCGTATGGCTACACCTTC. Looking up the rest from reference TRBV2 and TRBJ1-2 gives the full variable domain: EPEVTQTPSHQVTQMGQEVILRCVPISNHLYFYWYRQILGQKVEFLVSFYNNEISEKSEIFDDQFSVERPDGSNFTLKIRSTKLEDSAMYFCASRETPYGYTFGSGTRLTVV.

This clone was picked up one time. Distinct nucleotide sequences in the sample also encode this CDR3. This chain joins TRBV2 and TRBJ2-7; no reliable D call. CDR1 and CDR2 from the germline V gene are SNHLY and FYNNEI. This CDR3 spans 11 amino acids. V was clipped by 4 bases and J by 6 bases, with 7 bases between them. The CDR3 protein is CASSGYREQYF. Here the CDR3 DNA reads TGTGCCAGCAGTGGCTATCGCGAGCAGTACTTC.

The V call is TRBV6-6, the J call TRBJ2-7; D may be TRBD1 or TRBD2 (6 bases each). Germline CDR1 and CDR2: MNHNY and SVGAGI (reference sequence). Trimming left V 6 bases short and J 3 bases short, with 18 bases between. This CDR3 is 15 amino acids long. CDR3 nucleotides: TGTGCCAGCAGCCCCGGGGGCGGGAAGGACTACGAGCAGTACTTC. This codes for CASSPGGGKDYEQYF.

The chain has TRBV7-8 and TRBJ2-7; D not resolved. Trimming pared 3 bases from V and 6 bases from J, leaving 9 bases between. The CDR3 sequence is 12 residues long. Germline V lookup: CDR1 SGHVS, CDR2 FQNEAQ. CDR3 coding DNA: TGTGCCAGCAGCTTGCAGATTGGCGAGCAGTACTTC. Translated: CASSLQIGEQYF. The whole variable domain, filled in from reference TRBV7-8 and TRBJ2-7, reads GAGVSQSPRYKVAKRGQDVALRCDPISGHVSLFWYQQALGQGPEFLTYFQNEAQLDKSGLPSDRFFAERPEGSVSTLKIQRTQQEDSAVYLCASSLQIGEQYFGPGTRLTVT.

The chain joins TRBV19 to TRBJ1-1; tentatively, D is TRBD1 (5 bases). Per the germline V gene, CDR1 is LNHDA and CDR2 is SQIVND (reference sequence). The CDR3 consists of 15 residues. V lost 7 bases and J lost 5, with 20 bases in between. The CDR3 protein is CASTNPAQGWTEAFF. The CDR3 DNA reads TGTGCCAGTACCAACCCTGCGCAGGGATGGACTGAAGCTTTCTTT.

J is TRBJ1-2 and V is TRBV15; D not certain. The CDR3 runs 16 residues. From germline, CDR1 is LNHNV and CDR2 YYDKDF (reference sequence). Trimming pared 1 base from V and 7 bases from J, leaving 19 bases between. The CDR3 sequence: CATSRVGLGGGPGYTF. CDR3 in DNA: TGTGCCACCAGCAGAGTGGGTTTGGGCGGTGGCCCTGGCTACACCTTC.

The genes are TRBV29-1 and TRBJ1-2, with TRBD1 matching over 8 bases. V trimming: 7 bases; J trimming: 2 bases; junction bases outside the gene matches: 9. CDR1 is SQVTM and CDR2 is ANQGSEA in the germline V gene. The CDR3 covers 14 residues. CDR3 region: CSARPGQGNYGYTF. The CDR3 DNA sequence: TGCAGCGCCCGACCTGGACAGGGCAACTATGGCTACACCTTC.

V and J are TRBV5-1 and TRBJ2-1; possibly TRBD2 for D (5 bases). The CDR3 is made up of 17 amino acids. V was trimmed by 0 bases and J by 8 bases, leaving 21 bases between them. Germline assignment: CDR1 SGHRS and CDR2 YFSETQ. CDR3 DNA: TGCGCCAGCAGCTTGGGTCCACGAGGGCTAGTTGGCTATGAGCAGTTCTTC. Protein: CASSLGPRGLVGYEQFF. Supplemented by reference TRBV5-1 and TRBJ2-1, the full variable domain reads KAGVTQTPRYLIKTRGQQVTLSCSPISGHRSVSWYQQTPGQGLQFLFEYFSETQRNKGNFPGRFSGRQFSNSRSEMNVSTLELGDSALYLCASSLGPRGLVGYEQFFGPGTRLTVL.

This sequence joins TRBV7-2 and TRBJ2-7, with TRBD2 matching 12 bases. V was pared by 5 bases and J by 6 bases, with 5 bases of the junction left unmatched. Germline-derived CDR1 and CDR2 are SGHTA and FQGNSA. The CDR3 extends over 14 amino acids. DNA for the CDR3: TGTGCCAGCAGCCGACTAGCGGGAGTGGGCGAGCAGTACTTC. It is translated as CASSRLAGVGEQYF.

CDR3 amino acids: CASVTWSSYEQYF. In nucleotides, the CDR3 is TGTGCCAGCGTTACTTGGAGCTCCTACGAGCAGTACTTC. The rearrangement joins TRBV6-1 to TRBJ2-7; D gene uncertain. Germline V gene data show CDR1 as MNHNS and CDR2 as SASEGT. Between the trimmed V and J ends, which lost 8 bases and 0 bases, there was a span of 11 bases. CDR3 size: 13 residues.

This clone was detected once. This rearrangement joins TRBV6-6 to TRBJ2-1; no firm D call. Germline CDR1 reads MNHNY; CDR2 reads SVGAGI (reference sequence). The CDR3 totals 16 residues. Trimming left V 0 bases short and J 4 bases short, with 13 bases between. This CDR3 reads CASSYSRPNLYNEQFF. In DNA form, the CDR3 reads TGTGCCAGCAGTTACTCGAGACCCAACCTTTACAATGAGCAGTTCTTC.

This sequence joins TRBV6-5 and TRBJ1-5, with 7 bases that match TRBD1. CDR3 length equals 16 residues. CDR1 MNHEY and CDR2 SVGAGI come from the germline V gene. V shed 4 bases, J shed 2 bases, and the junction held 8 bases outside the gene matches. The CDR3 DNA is TGTGCCAGCAGTTCGCACGGAGGGACAGGCAATCAGCCCCAGCATTTT. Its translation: CASSSHGGTGNQPQHF.

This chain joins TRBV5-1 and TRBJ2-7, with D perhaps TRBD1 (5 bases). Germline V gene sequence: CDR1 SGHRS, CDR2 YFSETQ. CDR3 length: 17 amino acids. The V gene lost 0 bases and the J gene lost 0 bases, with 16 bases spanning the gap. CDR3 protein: CASSLDRRQGISYEQYF. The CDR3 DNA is TGCGCCAGCAGCTTGGATCGGCGGCAGGGTATCTCCTACGAGCAGTACTTC.

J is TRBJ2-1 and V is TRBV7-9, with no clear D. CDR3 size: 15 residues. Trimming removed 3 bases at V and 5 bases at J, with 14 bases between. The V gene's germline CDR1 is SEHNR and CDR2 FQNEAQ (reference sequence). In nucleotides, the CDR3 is TGTGCCAGCAGCTTTCAGGCCAGTTTAAACAATGAGCAGTTCTTC. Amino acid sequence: CASSFQASLNNEQFF.

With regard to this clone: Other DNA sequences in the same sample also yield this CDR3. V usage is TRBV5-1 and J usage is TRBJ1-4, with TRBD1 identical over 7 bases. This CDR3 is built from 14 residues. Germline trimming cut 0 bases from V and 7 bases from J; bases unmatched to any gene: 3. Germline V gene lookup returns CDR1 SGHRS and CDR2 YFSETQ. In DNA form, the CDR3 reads TGCGCCAGCAGCTTGGGACAGGGCGGTGAAAAACTGTTTTTT. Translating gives CASSLGQGGEKLFF. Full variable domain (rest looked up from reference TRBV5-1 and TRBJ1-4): KAGVTQTPRYLIKTRGQQVTLSCSPISGHRSVSWYQQTPGQGLQFLFEYFSETQRNKGNFPGRFSGRQFSNSRSEMNVSTLELGDSALYLCASSLGQGGEKLFFGSGTQLSVL.

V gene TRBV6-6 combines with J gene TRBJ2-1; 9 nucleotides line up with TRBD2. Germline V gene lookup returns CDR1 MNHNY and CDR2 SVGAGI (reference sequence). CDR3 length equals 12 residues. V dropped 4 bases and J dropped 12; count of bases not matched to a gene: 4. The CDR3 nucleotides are TGTGCCAGCAGTTTAGCGGGAGCGGGGCAGTTCTTC. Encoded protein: CASSLAGAGQFF.

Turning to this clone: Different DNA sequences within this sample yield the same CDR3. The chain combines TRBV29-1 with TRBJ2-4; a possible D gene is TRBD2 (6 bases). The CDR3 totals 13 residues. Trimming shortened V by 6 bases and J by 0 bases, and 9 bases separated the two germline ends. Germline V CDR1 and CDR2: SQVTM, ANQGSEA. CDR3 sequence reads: CSVGGLAKNIQYF. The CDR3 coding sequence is TGCAGCGTGGGGGGTCTAGCCAAAAACATTCAGTACTTC. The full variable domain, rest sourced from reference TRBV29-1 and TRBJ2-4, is SAVISQKPSRDICQRGTSLTIQCQVDSQVTMMFWYRQQPGQSLTLIATANQGSEATYESGFVIDKFPISRPNLTFSTLTVSNMSPEDSSIYLCSVGGLAKNIQYFGAGTRLSVL.

CDR3 sequence (DNA): TGTGCCAGCAGCCCACACGCAGGGGGCTACGAGCAGTACTTC. It codes for CASSPHAGGYEQYF. The chain carries TRBV11-2 and TRBJ2-7; 7 bases match TRBD1. V was clipped by 5 bases and J by 3 bases; unmatched bases: 7. Germline-derived CDR1 and CDR2 are SGHAT and FQNNGV. The CDR3 sequence is 14 residues long.

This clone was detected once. CDR3 loop: CASSHPGTSYGYTF. The CDR3, as DNA: TGTGCCAGCAGCCACCCCGGGACCTCCTATGGCTACACCTTC. The chain has TRBV11-2 and TRBJ1-2, with D possibly being TRBD1 (5 bases). The CDR3 is 14 residues long. Germline V CDR1 and CDR2: SGHAT, FQNNGV. V was trimmed by 5 bases and J by 4 bases, leaving 14 bases between them.

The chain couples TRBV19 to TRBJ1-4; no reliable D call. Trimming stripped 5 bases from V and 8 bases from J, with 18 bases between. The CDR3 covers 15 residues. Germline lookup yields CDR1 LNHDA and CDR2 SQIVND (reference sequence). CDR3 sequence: CASSGPIADAEKLFF. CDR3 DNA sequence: TGTGCCAGTAGTGGCCCAATAGCGGACGCCGAAAAACTGTTTTTT.

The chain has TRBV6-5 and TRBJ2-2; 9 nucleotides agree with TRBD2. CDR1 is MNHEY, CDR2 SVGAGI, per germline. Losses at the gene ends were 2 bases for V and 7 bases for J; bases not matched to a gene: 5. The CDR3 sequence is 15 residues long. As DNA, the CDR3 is TGTGCCAGCAGTTACGCTAGCGGGATGTACGGGGAGCTGTTTTTT. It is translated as CASSYASGMYGELFF.

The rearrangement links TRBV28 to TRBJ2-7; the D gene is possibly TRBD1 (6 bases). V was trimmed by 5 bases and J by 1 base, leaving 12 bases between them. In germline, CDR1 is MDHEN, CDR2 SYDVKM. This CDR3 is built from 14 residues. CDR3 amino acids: CASSIQGTSYEQYF. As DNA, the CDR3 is TGTGCCAGCAGTATCCAGGGGACATCCTACGAGCAGTACTTC.

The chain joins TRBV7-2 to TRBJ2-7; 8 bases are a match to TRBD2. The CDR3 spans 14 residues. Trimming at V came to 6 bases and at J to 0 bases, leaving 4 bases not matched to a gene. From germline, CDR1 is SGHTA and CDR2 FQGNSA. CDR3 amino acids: CASSLAGLSYEQYF. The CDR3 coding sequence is TGTGCCAGCAGTCTAGCGGGCCTCTCCTACGAGCAGTACTTC.